The 17 T cell receptor beta chains below all came from one sample that was sequenced in a study of T cells expressing NK-cell markers. TCRdb reprocessed the 5' RACE reads, keeping one entry per CDR3 protein, no DNA. The table counts roughly 380,000 distinct CDR3 sequences; roughly 5.5% lies in the top ten. The sequencing sample was made of blood T cells: a sorted CD56 or NKG2C T cell subset, CD4+ or CD8+ T cells, or bulk PBMC T cells (not recorded which). The receptors were sampled from a man aged 18 to 70 in good health.

The chain uses TRBV6-5 and TRBJ1-3. CDR3 length equals 16 residues. CDR1 is MNHEY and CDR2 is SVGAGI in the germline V gene. CDR3: CASSYSFTDSGNTIYF.

The rearrangement joins TRBV2 to TRBJ1-1; TCRdb outputs TRBD1, but without DNA this stays unchecked. This CDR3 has 13 residues. The V gene's germline CDR1 is SNHLY and CDR2 FYNNEI. CDR3 protein: CACRGRSHTEAFF.

This chain uses TRBV6-1 with TRBJ2-1; with no DNA, the TCRdb D assignment of TRBD2 cannot be verified. The CDR3 has 15 amino acids. Germline V gene sequence: CDR1 MNHNS, CDR2 SASEGT. CDR3 amino acids: CATQKSGGAYNEQFF.

The chain is built from TRBV20-1 and TRBJ2-5; TCRdb calls TRBD2, which cannot be checked without DNA. This CDR3 is built from 16 residues. Germline V gives CDR1 DFQATT, CDR2 SNEGSKA (reference sequence). The CDR3 is CSARPFTSGGWETQYF.

The genes are TRBV5-5 and TRBJ2-4. The CDR3 covers 13 residues. Germline loops: CDR1 SGHKS, CDR2 YYEKEE (reference sequence). The CDR3 sequence: CASIPIAKNIQYF.

The chain uses TRBV11-1 and TRBJ1-3; without DNA, the TCRdb call of TRBD1 cannot be checked. The CDR3 consists of 20 residues. Germline V gene data show CDR1 as SGHAT and CDR2 as FQDESV (reference sequence). CDR3 region: CASSLKEKLTGSRSGNTIYF.

The V gene is TRBV7-8, the J gene TRBJ2-3; TCRdb's D call, TRBD2, is unchecked because there is no DNA. The germline gives CDR1 SGHVS, CDR2 FQNEAQ. CDR3 length: 15 amino acids. CDR3 region: CASSETSGYTDTQYF.

The chain employs TRBV23-1 and TRBJ2-5. TRBV23-1 is sorted into the ORF group, with uncertain function. The CDR3 has 13 amino acids. The CDR3 region is CASSQYLVKTQYF.

This sequence joins TRBV15 and TRBJ2-3; TCRdb calls TRBD2, which cannot be checked without DNA. The CDR3 is 14 residues long. Germline-derived CDR1 and CDR2 are LNHNV and YYDKDF (reference sequence). The CDR3 loop is CATSTPAGLDTQYF.

The chain recombines TRBV20-1 with TRBJ2-7; TCRdb's assignment of TRBD2 cannot be checked, as there is no DNA. Looked up from germline, CDR1 is DFQATT and CDR2 is SNEGSKA (reference sequence). The CDR3 consists of 16 residues. CDR3: CSVTGTSGRSSYEQYF.

The chain couples TRBV5-6 to TRBJ1-1; TCRdb proposes TRBD1, but this gene call is untestable without DNA. The CDR3 has 13 residues. Germline V gives CDR1 SGHDT, CDR2 YYEEEE. Here the CDR3 reads CASSYDRVTEAFF.

The CDR3 loop reads CASSLDTNEKLFF. The chain recombines TRBV5-1 with TRBJ1-4. CDR3 length equals 13 residues. Germline CDR1 reads SGHRS; CDR2 reads YFSETQ.

The gene calls are TRBV14 and TRBJ2-5; TCRdb indicates TRBD1, and absent DNA this call remains unverified. Germline lookup yields CDR1 SGHDN and CDR2 FVKESK. The CDR3 runs to 16 residues. CDR3 in amino acids: CASSPPFGVGGETQYF.

This chain joins TRBV19 and TRBJ1-3. From germline, CDR1 is LNHDA and CDR2 SQIVND (reference sequence). The length of the CDR3 is 14 residues. The chain's CDR3 is CASSQQSSGNTIYF.

The chain joins TRBV7-9 to TRBJ1-1; TCRdb lists TRBD1, though no DNA is available to test this call. The CDR3 is 15 residues long. Germline V CDR1 and CDR2: SEHNR, FQNEAQ (reference sequence). CDR3 sequence reads: CASSSRTDTNTEAFF.

The chain links TRBV21-1 to TRBJ1-5. TRBV21-1 represents a pseudogene. The CDR3 totals 16 residues. CDR3 region: CASSRWEDASNQPQHF.

The gene calls are TRBV4-1 and TRBJ1-4; the TRBD1 assignment by TCRdb is unverifiable without DNA. The CDR3 totals 15 residues. Germline V gene sequence: CDR1 MGHRA, CDR2 YSYEKL. The CDR3 spells CASSPRDRTVEKLFF.